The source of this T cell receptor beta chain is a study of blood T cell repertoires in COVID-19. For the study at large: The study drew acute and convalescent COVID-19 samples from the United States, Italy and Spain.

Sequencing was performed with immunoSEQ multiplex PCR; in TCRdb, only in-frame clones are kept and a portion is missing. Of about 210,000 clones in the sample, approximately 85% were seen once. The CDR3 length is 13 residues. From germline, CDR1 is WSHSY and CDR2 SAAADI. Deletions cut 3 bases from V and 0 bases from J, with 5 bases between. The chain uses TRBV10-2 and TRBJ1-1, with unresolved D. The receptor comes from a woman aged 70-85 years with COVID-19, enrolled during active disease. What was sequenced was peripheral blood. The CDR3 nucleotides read TGCGCCAGCAGTGAATACATGAACACTGAAGCTTTCTTT. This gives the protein CASSEYMNTEAFF.